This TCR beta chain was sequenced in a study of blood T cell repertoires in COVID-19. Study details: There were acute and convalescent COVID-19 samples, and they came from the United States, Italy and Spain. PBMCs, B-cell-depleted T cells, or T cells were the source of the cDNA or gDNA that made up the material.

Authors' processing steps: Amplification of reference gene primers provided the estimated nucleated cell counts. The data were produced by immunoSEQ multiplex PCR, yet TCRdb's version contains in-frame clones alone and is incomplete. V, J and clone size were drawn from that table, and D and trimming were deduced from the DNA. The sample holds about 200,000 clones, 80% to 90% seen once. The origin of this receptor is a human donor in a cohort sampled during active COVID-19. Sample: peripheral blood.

The CDR3 DNA reads TGTGCCAGCAGCCGACAAGCTTTGGGGACCCAGTACTTC. This gives the protein CASSRQALGTQYF. The rearrangement links TRBV3-1 (or the pseudogene TRBV3-2) to TRBJ2-5; no clear D. Germline V gene sequence: CDR1 LGHDT, CDR2 YNNKEL (reference sequence). This CDR3 region has 13 residues. The V end was cut by 4 bases, the J end by 7 bases, with 13 bases between.